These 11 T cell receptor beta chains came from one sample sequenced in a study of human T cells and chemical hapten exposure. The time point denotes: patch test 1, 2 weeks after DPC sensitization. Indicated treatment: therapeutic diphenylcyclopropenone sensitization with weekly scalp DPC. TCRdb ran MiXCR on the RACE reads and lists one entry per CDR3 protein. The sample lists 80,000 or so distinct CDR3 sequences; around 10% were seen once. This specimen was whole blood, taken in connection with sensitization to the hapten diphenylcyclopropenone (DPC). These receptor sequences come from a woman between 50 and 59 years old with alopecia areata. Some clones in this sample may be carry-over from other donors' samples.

This CDR3 reads CASSQLALAQGNSPLHF. The CDR3 coding sequence is TGTGCCAGCAGCCAATTGGCCCTCGCACAGGGTAATTCACCCCTCCACTTT. The chain combines TRBV3-1 with TRBJ1-6; a weak D match, TRBD1 (6 bases). The CDR3 runs 17 residues. CDR1 is LGHDT, CDR2 YNNKEL, per germline (reference sequence). The germline V and J ends were trimmed by 2 bases and 6 bases, with 17 bases remaining between them.

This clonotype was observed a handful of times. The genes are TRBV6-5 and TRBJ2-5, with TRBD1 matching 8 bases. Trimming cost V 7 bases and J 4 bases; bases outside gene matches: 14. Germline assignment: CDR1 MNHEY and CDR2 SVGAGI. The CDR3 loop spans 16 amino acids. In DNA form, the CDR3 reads TGTGCCAGCAAGATAACCGGGACAGGTCACTCAGAGACCCAGTACTTC. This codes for CASKITGTGHSETQYF.

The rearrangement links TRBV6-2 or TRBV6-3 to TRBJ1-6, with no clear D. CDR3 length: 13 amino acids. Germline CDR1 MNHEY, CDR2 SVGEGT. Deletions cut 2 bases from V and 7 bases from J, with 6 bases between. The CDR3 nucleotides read TGTGCCAGCAGTTACGGCATGAATTCACCCCTCCACTTT. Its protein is CASSYGMNSPLHF.

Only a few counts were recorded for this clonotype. CDR3 sequence: CASSLGPGNNQPQHF. The CDR3 DNA sequence: TGTGCCAGCAGCTTAGGTCCTGGGAACAATCAGCCCCAGCATTTT. The chain combines TRBV11-2 with TRBJ1-5, with D uncertain. V gave up 1 base and J gave up 3 bases, with 10 bases separating them. Germline values: CDR1 SGHAT, CDR2 FQNNGV. CDR3 length equals 15 residues.

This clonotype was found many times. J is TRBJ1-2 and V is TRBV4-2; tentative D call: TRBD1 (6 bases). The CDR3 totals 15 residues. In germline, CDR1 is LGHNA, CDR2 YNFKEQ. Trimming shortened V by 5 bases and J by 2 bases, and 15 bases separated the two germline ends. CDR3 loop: CASSAIGGENYGYTF. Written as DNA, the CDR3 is TGTGCCAGCAGCGCCATAGGGGGAGAAAACTATGGCTACACCTTC.

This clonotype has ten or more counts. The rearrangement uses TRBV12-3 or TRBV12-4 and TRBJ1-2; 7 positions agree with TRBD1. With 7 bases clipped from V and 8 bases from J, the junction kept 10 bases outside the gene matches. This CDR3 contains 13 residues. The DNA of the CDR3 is TGTGCCAGCATCAACAGGGGCCGTTACGGCTACACCTTC. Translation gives CASINRGRYGYTF.

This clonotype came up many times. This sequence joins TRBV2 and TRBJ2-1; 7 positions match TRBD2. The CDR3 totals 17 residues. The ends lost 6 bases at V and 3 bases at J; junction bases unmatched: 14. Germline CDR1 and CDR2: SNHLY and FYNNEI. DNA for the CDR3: TGTGCCAGCAGCCGTTTCACCGGGACTACCCACTACAATGAGCAGTTCTTC. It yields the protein CASSRFTGTTHYNEQFF. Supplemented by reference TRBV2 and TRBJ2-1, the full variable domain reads EPEVTQTPSHQVTQMGQEVILRCVPISNHLYFYWYRQILGQKVEFLVSFYNNEISEKSEIFDDQFSVERPDGSNFTLKIRSTKLEDSAMYFCASSRFTGTTHYNEQFFGPGTRLTVL.

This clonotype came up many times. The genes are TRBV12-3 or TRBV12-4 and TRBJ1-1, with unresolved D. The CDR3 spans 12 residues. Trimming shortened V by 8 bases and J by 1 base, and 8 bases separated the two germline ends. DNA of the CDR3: TGTGCCAGCGGATCAGGGAACACTGAAGCTTTCTTT. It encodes CASGSGNTEAFF.

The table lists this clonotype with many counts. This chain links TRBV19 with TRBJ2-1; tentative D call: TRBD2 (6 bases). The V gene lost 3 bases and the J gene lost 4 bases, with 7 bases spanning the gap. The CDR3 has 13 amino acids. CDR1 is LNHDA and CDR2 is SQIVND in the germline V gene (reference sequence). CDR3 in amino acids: CASSMEGYNEQFF. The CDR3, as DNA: TGTGCCAGTAGTATGGAGGGTTACAATGAGCAGTTCTTC.

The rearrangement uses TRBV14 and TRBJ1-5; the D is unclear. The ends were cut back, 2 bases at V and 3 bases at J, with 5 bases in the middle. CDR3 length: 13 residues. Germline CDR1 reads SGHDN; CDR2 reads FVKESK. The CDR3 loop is CASSQFLNQPQHF. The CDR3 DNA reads TGTGCCAGCAGCCAATTTCTCAATCAGCCCCAGCATTTT.

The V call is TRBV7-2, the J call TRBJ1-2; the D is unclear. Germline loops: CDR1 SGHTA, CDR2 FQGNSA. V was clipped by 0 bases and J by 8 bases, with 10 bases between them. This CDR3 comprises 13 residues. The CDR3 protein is CASSLAGRQGYTF. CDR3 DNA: TGTGCCAGCAGCTTAGCTGGAAGGCAAGGCTACACCTTC.